This TCR beta chain was obtained from a study of T cells in Graves' hyperthyroidism and ophthalmopathy (dated by TCRdb to about 2019). About the full investigation: Peripheral blood samples were taken at the time of initial diagnosis, prior to any treatment. TCR V-J signatures able to tell the groups apart were searched for in a discovery cohort of 90 to 100 patients, of whom approximately 40 had Graves' ophthalmopathy and roughly 57 had stable Graves' hyperthyroidism. Prospective prediction of ophthalmopathy was tested in an independent validation cohort of approximately 19 hyperthyroidism patients and 17 patients who later progressed to ophthalmopathy. The approximately 98 discovery patients were randomly divided into training and test sets at a 7:3 ratio. In addition, the study compared T-cell repertoires in thyroid tissue and in blood from roughly 6 Graves' hyperthyroidism patients. Once sampling was done, hyperthyroidism patients were given methimazole at a starting dose of 30 mg daily, whereas ophthalmopathy patients were given high-dose intravenous methylprednisolone. TCR Vbeta CDR3 sequencing of fewer than 150 peripheral blood samples (over 40 ophthalmopathy, under 80 hyperthyroidism and approximately 17 progressor patients) is reported in the paper. Beyond this particular receptor, the publication reports: Sample size was not statistically predetermined, and investigators were not blinded to group allocation. A model built on a 13 V-J signature distinguished ophthalmopathy from stable hyperthyroidism, reaching 85% to 90% sensitivity and around 82% specificity in cross-validation and 80%/75% in testing. Most expanded thyroid clonotypes (frequency above 0.001) were also detected in blood, suggesting blood repertoires may reflect thyroid immune responses. During validation, the model predicted progression to ophthalmopathy a median of around 7 months ahead of onset, with more than 55% sensitivity and 72% to 80% specificity.

To note about this clonotype: What antigen it recognizes has not been identified. Base qualities are missing; no much larger clone stands one base away.

The TCR beta CDR3 regions were amplified from the RNA transcripts. The first round of RT-PCR for the TCR CDR3 was performed with the HTBI primer set and the Qiagen OneStep RT-PCR kit. Libraries were constructed in a second round of multiplex PCR, after which size selection and purification were performed. Sequencing of the libraries was done on an Illumina HiSeq2000 using paired-end 100 bp reads. Regarding the original processing steps: SOAPnuke was used to process the raw data, removing reads that contained adapters or uncalled bases, had a mean Phred below 15, or lacked an exact match to the constant primer or identifier. COPE v1.2.5 was used to merge the high-quality paired reads, and each unique nucleotide sequence was defined as a clonotype. Clonotypes were aligned to IMGT TRBV, TRBD and TRBJ reference segments using MiTCR v1.1. The analysis included only V-J combinations with a frequency above 0.0001, which together covered more than 98% of the repertoires. A TCS score was defined as the ratio between F50 (clonal expansion) and ExV (chaos), using BLOSUM62-based TCRdist between CDR3 peptides within each V-J. Welch's t-statistics and random forest reduced fewer than 600 V-J features to about 13, which were used in a naive Bayes classifier (R e1071). Thyroid-blood repertoire similarity was quantified with the Morisita-Horn index. TCRdb trimmed public reads at Q25 via fastp, called clones via MiXCR and kept in-frame beta chains. When rows share a CDR3 protein, they turn into one entry using the most common DNA and genes. The V and J calls were determined by TCRdb, not by the authors. The table for this sample lists around 720,000 distinct CDR3 sequences; around 40% of them were counted only once. The leading ten clones occupy around 32% of the sample.

Stable Graves' hyperthyroidism was defined as no progression to ophthalmopathy during 18 months of follow-up. The hyperthyroidism patients were between 18 and 65 years old and newly diagnosed, with a disease duration of less than 2 months. Patients with uncontrolled infections, other autoimmune diseases, pregnancy or lactation were excluded. Diagnoses were based on clinical symptoms, serum thyroxine and TRAb, thyroid ultrasound and orbital computed tomography. PBMCs were isolated from 8 to 10 ml of fresh peripheral blood by Ficoll-Paque density gradient centrifugation. Trizol reagent was used to extract total RNA, and RNA quality was then checked on an Agilent 2100 Bioanalyzer. The TCR sequence derives from a woman between 40 and 50 years old with Graves' hyperthyroidism. The sample consisted of blood.

The CDR3 in this case is CASFGEGGRGYTF. The nucleotide sequence reads TGTGCCAGTTTCGGGGAAGGGGGTCGCGGCTACACCTTC. The chain is assembled from TRBV19 and TRBJ1-2, and TRBD1 may be the D gene, going by 6 matching bases. The CDR3 runs 13 amino acids, cysteine and phenylalanine included. The kept DNA is CDR3 alone, 39 bases in frame from the first base. Trimming takes 8 bases from V and 8 bases from J, and the germline ends sit 18 bases apart. The germline V gene (reference sequence) specifies LNHDA as CDR1 and SQIVND as CDR2.